The 25 T cell receptor beta chains listed next were all sequenced from one sample in a study of T-cell memory formation after mild COVID-19. TCRdb independently ran MiXCR on the 5' RACE reads; one entry per CDR3 protein. Here the sample spans about 210,000 distinct CDR3 sequences, roughly 10% being singletons. The sequenced material came from PBMCs or a T cell subset sorted from them (not recorded which). The source of these receptors is a man between 18 and 29 years old who had mild COVID-19 (a few samples of this study predate the infection). Cell type and time point are not known.

The chain links TRBV9 to TRBJ1-1; weak D call: TRBD1 (6 bases). Germline V gives CDR1 SGDLS, CDR2 YYNGEE. Trimming stripped 4 bases from V and 3 bases from J, with 16 bases between. The CDR3 is 15 amino acids. CDR3 coding DNA: TGTGCCAGCAGCCCAAGACAGGATTCGTACACTGAAGCTTTCTTT. This sequence encodes CASSPRQDSYTEAFF.

This clonotype was observed a handful of times. The chain employs TRBV7-2 and TRBJ1-2; tentatively, D is TRBD1 (5 bases). Trimming left V 5 bases short and J 3 bases short, with 19 bases between. Germline assignment: CDR1 SGHTA and CDR2 FQGNSA. This CDR3 has 16 residues. The CDR3 region has the DNA TGTGCCAGCAGCATACAACCAGGGCAGGGCCACTATGGCTACACCTTC. This encodes CASSIQPGQGHYGYTF.

The chain carries TRBV20-1 and TRBJ2-7, with D uncertain. This CDR3 has 12 amino acids. Trimming cost V 3 bases and J 4 bases, with 10 bases left between them. Germline CDR1 is DFQATT and CDR2 is SNEGSKA (reference sequence). The DNA of the CDR3 is TGCAGTGCTAGTTTCAGGCCTTACGAGCAGTACTTC. Its translation: CSASFRPYEQYF.

This clonotype has more than one count but fewer than ten. The chain employs TRBV28 and TRBJ2-7; 10 bases match TRBD2. Looked up from germline, CDR1 is MDHEN and CDR2 is SYDVKM. The CDR3 is made up of 14 amino acids. V trimming: 6 bases; J trimming: 1 base; junction bases outside the gene matches: 3. The CDR3 here is CASRQRGGSYEQYV. In DNA form, the CDR3 reads TGTGCCAGCAGGCAGCGGGGGGGGTCCTACGAGCAGTACGTC.

This chain connects TRBV20-1 to TRBJ2-1, with 11 bases that match TRBD2. This CDR3 region has 14 residues. The germline V gene has CDR1 DFQATT and CDR2 SNEGSKA (reference sequence). J was trimmed by 3 bases and V by 6 bases; bases with no gene match: 4. CDR3 coding DNA: TGCAGTGCGAGACTAGCGGGGTTCTACAATGAGCAGTTCTTC. Translating gives CSARLAGFYNEQFF.

This clonotype was observed many times. The chain combines TRBV30 with TRBJ2-1; a weak D match, TRBD2 (6 bases). CDR3 length: 16 residues. Trimming removed 2 bases from V and 3 bases from J, with 17 bases in between. Germline CDR1 reads GTSNPN; CDR2 reads SVGIG (reference sequence). CDR3 loop: CAWSSPFRGGYNEQFF. In DNA, the CDR3 is TGTGCCTGGAGTAGTCCCTTCCGGGGAGGCTACAATGAGCAGTTCTTC. The whole variable domain, filled in from reference TRBV30 and TRBJ2-1, reads SQTIHQWPATLVQPVGSPLSLECTVEGTSNPNLYWYRQAAGRGLQLLFYSVGIGQISSEVPQNLSASRPQDRQFILSSKKLLLSDSGFYLCAWSSPFRGGYNEQFFGPGTRLTVL.

This chain connects TRBV7-2 to TRBJ2-7, with 10 positions matching TRBD2. CDR3 length: 14 residues. Germline V gene data show CDR1 as SGHTA and CDR2 as FQGNSA. After removal of 4 bases from V and 1 base from J, the junction contained 1 base not matched to a gene. The CDR3 DNA is TGTGCCAGCAGCTATAGCGGGGGGTCCTACGAGCAGTACGTC. As protein: CASSYSGGSYEQYV.

The rearrangement joins TRBV30 to TRBJ2-5; D may be TRBD1 (6 bases). CDR1 and CDR2 (germline): GTSNPN, SVGIG (reference sequence). There are 13 residues in the CDR3. Trimming shortened V by 0 bases and J by 1 base, and 6 bases separated the two germline ends. The CDR3 spells CAWSVQGQETQYF. The CDR3 DNA reads TGTGCCTGGAGTGTACAGGGCCAAGAGACCCAGTACTTC.

This clonotype was seen a few times. The chain links TRBV4-3 to TRBJ2-5, with 8 bases matching TRBD2. Germline V CDR1 and CDR2: LGHNA, YSLEER. The CDR3 spans 15 residues. V was pared by 1 base and J by 2 bases, with 3 bases of the junction left unmatched. CDR3 in amino acids: CASSQGTGGQETQYF. In nucleotides, the CDR3 is TGCGCCAGCAGCCAAGGGACGGGGGGGCAAGAGACCCAGTACTTC.

The table lists this clonotype with a few counts. The rearrangement links TRBV3-1 to TRBJ1-5, with D uncertain. The germline V gene encodes CDR1 LGHDT and CDR2 YNNKEL (reference sequence). V dropped 4 bases and J dropped 3 bases, with 7 bases sitting between them. CDR3 length: 13 residues. CDR3 sequence reads: CASSPAHNQPQHF. The CDR3, as DNA: TGTGCCAGCAGCCCTGCGCACAATCAGCCCCAGCATTTT.

This clonotype was seen only a few times. The CDR3 DNA reads TGCAGTGCTAGAGACCGAAGACTAGCAGGCACAGATACGCAGTATTTT. It translates to CSARDRRLAGTDTQYF. This chain connects TRBV20-1 to TRBJ2-3, with 7 bases matching TRBD2. This CDR3 spans 16 amino acids. V lost 0 bases and J lost 1; bases outside the gene matches: 7. Germline-derived CDR1 and CDR2 are DFQATT and SNEGSKA (reference sequence).

This clonotype was detected only a few times. The chain links TRBV6-2 or TRBV6-3 to TRBJ2-3, with TRBD2 matching 8 bases. This CDR3 region has 16 residues. The germline V gene has CDR1 MNHEY and CDR2 SVGEGT. V lost 5 bases to trimming and J lost 3 bases; unmatched junction nucleotides: 10. The CDR3 is CASSPRSGGATDTQYF. The CDR3 nucleotides read TGTGCCAGCAGTCCCCGATCCGGGGGGGCGACAGATACGCAGTATTTT.

This clonotype was seen repeatedly, ten times or more. J is TRBJ2-3 and V is TRBV5-1, with a tentative D call TRBD2 (7 bases). V was clipped by 1 base and J by 2 bases, with 14 bases between them. The CDR3 totals 16 residues. Looked up from germline, CDR1 is SGHRS and CDR2 is YFSETQ. The chain's CDR3 is CASSLRVGGPTDTQYF. The CDR3 DNA is TGCGCCAGCAGCTTGAGGGTGGGGGGGCCCACAGATACGCAGTATTTT. Based on the CDR3 plus reference TRBV5-1 and TRBJ2-3, the full variable domain is KAGVTQTPRYLIKTRGQQVTLSCSPISGHRSVSWYQQTPGQGLQFLFEYFSETQRNKGNFPGRFSGRQFSNSRSEMNVSTLELGDSALYLCASSLRVGGPTDTQYFGPGTRLTVL.

This clonotype was seen more than once but under ten times. The chain recombines TRBV5-1 with TRBJ2-7; TRBD1 agrees at 7 bases. This CDR3 has 13 amino acids. Germline V lookup: CDR1 SGHRS, CDR2 YFSETQ. With 1 base clipped from V and 6 bases from J, the junction kept 4 bases outside the gene matches. CDR3 sequence reads: CASSLRGPSEQYF. As DNA, the CDR3 is TGCGCCAGCAGCTTGAGGGGGCCAAGCGAGCAGTACTTC.

The rearrangement uses TRBV12-3 or TRBV12-4 and TRBJ2-7, with a tentative D call TRBD2 (5 bases). This CDR3 comprises 15 residues. V lost 3 bases and J 4 bases, leaving 16 bases between the germline ends. CDR3 in amino acids: CASSFARAPWYEQYF. CDR3 in DNA: TGTGCCAGCAGTTTTGCGCGGGCCCCATGGTACGAGCAGTACTTC.

This clonotype has more than one count but fewer than ten. The genes are TRBV5-1 and TRBJ1-4, with 8 bases aligning to TRBD1. The trim removed 3 bases at V and 7 bases at J, leaving 5 bases unmatched. CDR3 length: 14 amino acids. The germline CDR1 and CDR2 sequences are SGHRS and YFSETQ. The CDR3 protein is CASSSGQGGEKLFF. CDR3 sequence (DNA): TGCGCCAGCAGCTCTGGACAGGGAGGTGAAAAACTGTTTTTT.

The chain couples TRBV7-2 to TRBJ2-3, with 9 bases lining up with TRBD2. With V trimmed by 2 bases and J by 6 bases, 3 bases remained unmatched. CDR1 SGHTA and CDR2 FQGNSA come from the germline V gene. CDR3 size: 14 residues. The CDR3 sequence: CASSLMAGGDTQYF. Here the CDR3 DNA reads TGTGCCAGCAGCTTAATGGCGGGGGGGGATACGCAGTATTTT.

This clonotype occurred many times. The V and J genes are TRBV5-6 and TRBJ2-3; 12 positions match TRBD1. Looked up from germline, CDR1 is SGHDT and CDR2 is YYEEEE. The CDR3 runs 15 residues. The junction had 4 bases not matched to a gene; V was cut back by 3 bases and J by 5 bases. The CDR3 is CASSWDRGLKDTQYF. As DNA, the CDR3 is TGTGCCAGCAGCTGGGACAGGGGGCTTAAAGATACGCAGTATTTT.

This clonotype was observed a few times. The rearrangement joins TRBV20-1 to TRBJ1-5; no clear D gene. CDR3 length: 13 residues. The germline CDR1 and CDR2 sequences are DFQATT and SNEGSKA (reference sequence). V gave up 6 bases and J gave up 4 bases, with 13 bases separating them. CDR3 sequence (DNA): TGCAGTGCAGATCCGGGCGTAAATCAGCCCCAGCATTTT. Protein product: CSADPGVNQPQHF.

This clonotype was seen repeatedly, ten times or more. The chain is built from TRBV5-1 and TRBJ1-1, with D uncertain. Between the trimmed V and J ends, which lost 6 bases and 1 base, there was a span of 19 bases. This CDR3 spans 16 amino acids. Germline CDR1 is SGHRS and CDR2 is YFSETQ. CDR3 nucleotides: TGCGCCAGCACCGTAGACGGAGCAAGGACGAACACTGAAGCTTTCTTT. Translated: CASTVDGARTNTEAFF. Complete variable domain (other parts from reference TRBV5-1 and TRBJ1-1): KAGVTQTPRYLIKTRGQQVTLSCSPISGHRSVSWYQQTPGQGLQFLFEYFSETQRNKGNFPGRFSGRQFSNSRSEMNVSTLELGDSALYLCASTVDGARTNTEAFFGQGTRLTVV.

The J gene is TRBJ2-7, the V gene TRBV7-8, with a possible D match to TRBD1 (6 bases). Germline CDR1 and CDR2: SGHVS and FQNEAQ. V was shortened by 6 bases and J by 4 bases, with 16 bases between the two germline ends. The CDR3 runs to 14 residues. The CDR3 protein is CASRFSTGFYEQYF. The CDR3 DNA reads TGTGCCAGCAGGTTTAGCACAGGGTTTTACGAGCAGTACTTC.

This clonotype was observed a handful of times. The rearrangement uses TRBV5-1 and TRBJ2-3, with 11 bases matching TRBD1. Trimming took 3 bases from V and 4 from J; bases not matched to a gene: 7. The length of the CDR3 is 16 residues. Germline CDR1 reads SGHRS; CDR2 reads YFSETQ. CDR3 sequence reads: CASSWTGGMSPDTQYF. DNA of the CDR3: TGCGCCAGCAGCTGGACAGGGGGCATGAGTCCAGATACGCAGTATTTT.

This clonotype came up a few times. The chain uses TRBV7-9 and TRBJ2-1; 7 bases line up with TRBD1. With V trimmed by 1 base and J by 1 base, 4 bases remained unmatched. This CDR3 comprises 16 residues. CDR1 and CDR2 (germline): SEHNR, FQNEAQ (reference sequence). DNA for the CDR3: TGTGCCAGCAGCTTAGGACAGGGCCTATCCTACAATGAGCAGTTCTTC. Translated, it gives CASSLGQGLSYNEQFF. The complete variable domain, with remaining parts taken from reference TRBV7-9 and TRBJ2-1, reads DTGVSQNPRHKITKRGQNVTFRCDPISEHNRLYWYRQTLGQGPEFLTYFQNEAQLEKSRLLSDRFSAERPKGSFSTLEIQRTEQGDSAMYLCASSLGQGLSYNEQFFGPGTRLTVL.

This clonotype was seen ten or more times. The V gene is TRBV12-3 or TRBV12-4, the J gene TRBJ1-2; 7 bases are shared with TRBD1. J lost 2 bases, V lost 6 bases, and 3 bases had no gene match. The CDR3 loop spans 13 amino acids. This CDR3 is CASSLQGNYGYTF. The CDR3 DNA sequence: TGTGCCAGCAGCTTACAGGGGAACTATGGCTACACCTTC.

CDR3 protein: CASSFSPWGVGTNEKLFF. The CDR3 DNA reads as TGTGCCAGCAGTTTCTCCCCCTGGGGGGTTGGCACTAATGAAAAACTGTTTTTT. The rearrangement uses TRBV27 and TRBJ1-4, with a possible D match to TRBD1 (5 bases). Germline V CDR1 and CDR2: MNHEY, SMNVEV (reference sequence). The V end was cut by 3 bases, the J end by 2 bases, with 19 bases between. The CDR3 has 18 residues.